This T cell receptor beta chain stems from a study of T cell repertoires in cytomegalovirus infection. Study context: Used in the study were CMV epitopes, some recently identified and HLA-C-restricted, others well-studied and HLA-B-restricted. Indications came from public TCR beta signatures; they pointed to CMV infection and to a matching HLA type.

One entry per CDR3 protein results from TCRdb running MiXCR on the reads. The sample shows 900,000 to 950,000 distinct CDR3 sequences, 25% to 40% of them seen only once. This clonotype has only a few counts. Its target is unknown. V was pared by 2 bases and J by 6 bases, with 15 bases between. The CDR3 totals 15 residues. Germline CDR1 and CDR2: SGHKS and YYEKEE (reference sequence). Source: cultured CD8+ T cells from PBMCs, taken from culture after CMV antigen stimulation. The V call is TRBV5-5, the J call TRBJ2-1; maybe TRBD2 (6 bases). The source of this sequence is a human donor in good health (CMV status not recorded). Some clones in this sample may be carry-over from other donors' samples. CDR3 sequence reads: CASSLKYGGFNEQFF. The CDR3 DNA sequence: TGTGCCAGCAGCTTAAAGTACGGGGGTTTCAATGAGCAGTTCTTC.